Following are 15 T cell receptor beta chains from one sample sequenced in a study of blood T cell repertoires in COVID-19 (TCRdb year 2020). Libraries were built with the immunoSEQ multiplex PCR assay. TCRdb retrieved this table from immuneACCESS and kept in-frame rearrangements only. Not all clones are present; in checked studies, unresolved V genes account for under half, and no reason is known for the remainder. This sample lists around 250,000 clones; around nine tenths were detected once. Jointly, the top ten make up 3% to 3.5% of the sample. Material for sequencing was PBMCs or T cells enriched from blood (not recorded which). These TCRs come from a woman aged 40 to 49 who had been exposed to COVID-19.

CDR3 sequence reads: CASSPHRSPGYGYTF. As DNA, the CDR3 is TGTGCCAGCAGCCCCCACAGAAGCCCTGGCTATGGCTACACCTTC. The chain recombines TRBV9 with TRBJ1-2, with D hard to call. The V end was cut by 4 bases, the J end by 4 bases, with 17 bases between. This CDR3 has 15 residues. CDR1 and CDR2 (germline): SGDLS, YYNGEE. Looking up the rest from reference TRBV9 and TRBJ1-2 gives the full variable domain: DSGVTQTPKHLITATGQRVTLRCSPRSGDLSVYWYQQSLDQGLQFLIQYYNGEERAKGNILERFSAQQFPDLHSELNLSSLELGDSALYFCASSPHRSPGYGYTFGSGTRLTVV.

The chain employs TRBV11-3 and TRBJ2-2; the D is unclear. The CDR3 totals 15 residues. Germline loops: CDR1 SGHNT, CDR2 YENEEA. V dropped 1 base and J dropped 4 bases, with 10 bases sitting between them. For the CDR3, the DNA is TGTGCCAGCAGCTTAGGTCCGGAGACCACCGGGGAGCTGTTTTTT. Amino acids: CASSLGPETTGELFF.

As concerns this clone: Other DNA sequences in the sample encode the same CDR3. V gene TRBV24-1 combines with J gene TRBJ2-2; D remains unclear. Germline assignment: CDR1 KGHDR and CDR2 SFDVKD. V lost 5 bases to trimming and J lost 4 bases, with 7 bases between them. The CDR3 is made up of 13 amino acids. The CDR3 nucleotides are TGTGCCACCAGTGTCTCCGGCACCGGGGAGCTGTTTTTT. Amino acids: CATSVSGTGELFF.

This clone was found once. The chain links TRBV5-4 to TRBJ2-5, with D possibly TRBD1 on 6 matching bases. V was shortened by 7 bases and J by 5 bases, with 15 bases between the two germline ends. The CDR3 has 13 residues. Germline lookup yields CDR1 SGHNT and CDR2 YYREEE (reference sequence). The DNA for the CDR3 is TGTGCCAGCGGCCCACAGGGTGCTGAGACCCAGTACTTC. Its translation is CASGPQGAETQYF.

The chain joins TRBV19 to TRBJ2-2; 8 nucleotides align to TRBD1. The CDR3 has 15 residues. Germline V gene data show CDR1 as LNHDA and CDR2 as SQIVND (reference sequence). The J segment lost 4 bases and the V segment lost 7 bases, leaving 8 bases of the junction unmatched. DNA for the CDR3: TGTGCCAGTACCCAGGGGGCGGGGAGCACCGGGGAGCTGTTTTTT. As protein: CASTQGAGSTGELFF.

The chain combines TRBV3-1 (or the pseudogene TRBV3-2) with TRBJ1-6, with TRBD1 as a possible D gene (5 bases). Between the trimmed V and J ends, which lost 3 bases and 7 bases, there was a span of 10 bases. CDR1 LGHDT and CDR2 YNNKEL come from the germline V gene (reference sequence). The CDR3 runs 14 residues. The chain's CDR3 is CASSHRQMNSPLHF. The CDR3 region has the DNA TGTGCCAGCAGCCATAGACAGATGAATTCACCCCTCCACTTT.

J is TRBJ1-2 and V is TRBV28, with 8 bases aligning to TRBD1. The CDR3 is 17 residues long. Germline V lookup: CDR1 MDHEN, CDR2 SYDVKM. V lost 6 bases, J lost 4 bases, and 16 bases stayed unmatched. The CDR3 nucleotides read TGTGCCAGCAGATTGATTGCCCCTGCTGACAGGGGCTATGGCTACACCTTC. Amino acid sequence: CASRLIAPADRGYGYTF.

J is TRBJ1-6 and V is TRBV7-3; TRBD1 aligns across 8 bases. The CDR3 totals 16 residues. V lost 4 bases to trimming and J lost 7 bases; unmatched junction nucleotides: 9. The germline CDR1 and CDR2 sequences are SGHTA and FQGTGA. Written as DNA, the CDR3 is TGTGCCAGCAGCTCCAGGACAGGGAACAACAATTCACCCCTCCACTTT. Translating gives CASSSRTGNNNSPLHF.

This chain links TRBV28 with TRBJ1-2; 9 bases are shared with TRBD1. The germline V gene encodes CDR1 MDHEN and CDR2 SYDVKM. Trimming cost V 5 bases and J 2 bases; bases outside gene matches: 3. CDR3 length equals 14 residues. CDR3 nucleotide sequence: TGTGCCAGCAGTGGGGGGACAGGGAACTATGGCTACACCTTC. It codes for CASSGGTGNYGYTF.

This clone has just a few counts. The chain uses TRBV10-3 and TRBJ2-7; D perhaps matches TRBD2 (5 bases). V was cut by 0 bases and J by 5 bases, with 14 bases left in between. CDR3 size: 15 residues. The germline gives CDR1 ENHRY, CDR2 SYGVKD. The CDR3 sequence: CAISESGDPRHEQYV. CDR3 coding DNA: TGTGCCATCAGTGAGTCCGGGGATCCTCGGCACGAGCAGTACGTC.

This clone was counted a few times. CDR3 sequence (DNA): TGCAGCGTCGAAAATGGTAGACCTGGGCAACTCACCGGGGAGCTGTTTTTT. The encoded protein is CSVENGRPGQLTGELFF. The chain has TRBV29-1 and TRBJ2-2, with D hard to call. Per the germline V gene, CDR1 is SQVTM and CDR2 is ANQGSEA. The CDR3 contains 17 residues. Trimming removed 6 bases from V and 4 bases from J, with 24 bases in between.

The V and J genes are TRBV7-9 and TRBJ2-1, with 8 bases aligning to TRBD2. The CDR3 covers 16 residues. Germline V gene lookup returns CDR1 SEHNR and CDR2 FQNEAQ (reference sequence). J gave up 8 bases and V 5 bases, and 14 bases lay outside the gene matches. This chain's CDR3 is CASSHQGLAGRDEQFF. DNA for the CDR3: TGTGCCAGCAGCCACCAGGGGCTAGCGGGCAGGGATGAGCAGTTCTTC.

J is TRBJ2-2 and V is TRBV21-1; the table's TRBD2 call for D was not verified on the DNA. TRBV21-1 counts as a pseudogene. The length of the CDR3 is 18 residues. CDR3 region: CASSKLGGRNGDTGELFF. The CDR3 DNA follows: TGTGCCAGCAGCAAGCTCGGGGGGAGGAACGGCGACACCGGGGAGCTGTTTTTT.

The rearrangement joins TRBV2 to TRBJ2-1; TRBD1 aligns across 7 bases. V was clipped by 7 bases and J by 5 bases; unmatched bases: 17. The CDR3 is 17 amino acids. Germline assignment: CDR1 SNHLY and CDR2 FYNNEI. This chain's CDR3 is CASKASPGQRTHNEQFF. The CDR3 DNA is TGTGCCAGCAAAGCAAGCCCGGGACAGCGAACCCACAATGAGCAGTTCTTC.

This sequence joins TRBV6-1 and TRBJ2-1; 8 positions match TRBD2. The V and J ends lost 0 bases and 0 bases, in that order; junction bases with no gene match: 13. Germline-derived CDR1 and CDR2 are MNHNS and SASEGT. CDR3 size: 20 residues. The CDR3 nucleotides read TGTGCCAGCAGTGAAGCGATCTATTATACTAGCGGAGACTCCTACAATGAGCAGTTCTTC. As protein: CASSEAIYYTSGDSYNEQFF.